This T cell receptor beta chain was obtained from a study of T-cell reconstitution after alpha-beta-depleted transplantation in children. Notes on the study in general: As was reported, about two months after transplant, alpha-beta T cells came from several hundred expanded graft clones.

For TCRbeta, the library was prepared with unique molecular identifiers. TCRdb fed the PCR reads into MiXCR, producing one record per CDR3 protein. The data contain 200,000 to 250,000 distinct CDR3 sequences, approximately 11% of them singletons. V lost 2 bases, J lost 9 bases, and 9 bases lay in between. Germline CDR1 and CDR2: SGHRS and YFSETQ. This CDR3 is built from 12 residues. This clonotype was detected many times. Its antigen is unknown. The material sequenced was PBMCs, taken before TCRalphabeta/CD19-depleted stem cell transplant. V gene TRBV5-1 combines with J gene TRBJ2-1; D unclear. The sequence came from a child under two years old with acute myeloid leukemia, due to receive a stem cell transplant. The CDR3 reads CASSFPYGEQFF. The CDR3 nucleotides read TGCGCCAGCAGCTTCCCTTATGGTGAGCAGTTCTTC.